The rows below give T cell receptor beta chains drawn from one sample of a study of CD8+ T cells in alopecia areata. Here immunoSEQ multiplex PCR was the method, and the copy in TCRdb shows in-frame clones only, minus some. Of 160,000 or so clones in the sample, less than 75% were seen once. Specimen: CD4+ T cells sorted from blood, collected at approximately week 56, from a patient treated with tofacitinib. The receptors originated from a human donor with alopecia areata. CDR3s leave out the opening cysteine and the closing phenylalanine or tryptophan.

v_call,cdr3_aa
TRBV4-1,ASSLPGLLQY
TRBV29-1,SVEWGQGAREQY
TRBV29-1,SVRPILTEAF
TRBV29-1,SVVGKLKNSNQPQH
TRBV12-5,ASGFQETQY
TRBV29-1,SGTGTGGIADTQY
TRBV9,ASSVDRDRESPLH
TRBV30,AWSVRGPGYGYT
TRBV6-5,ASSLRGFGEQY
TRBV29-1,SVVGGAGTEAF
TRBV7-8,ASSPLDRADTEAF
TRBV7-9,ASSLGGPTEQY
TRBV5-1,ASSLEAGGAYEQY
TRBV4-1,ASSQDGNGYT
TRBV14,ASSLRVVDTGELF
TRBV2,ASSDPRAGYT
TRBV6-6,ASSSPDRVVYEQY
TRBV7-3,ASSSQATGTGELF
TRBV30,AWSVTRFTDTQY
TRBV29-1,SVSAGDYGYT
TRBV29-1,SVGRGNQPQH